The rows below give T cell receptor beta chains drawn from one sample of a study of technical replicates of blood from several donors. The assay was immunoSEQ multiplex PCR, and TCRdb's table has in-frame clones only and misses some. The sample comprises tens of thousands of clones, over 95% of which are singletons, and approximately 0.2% rests with the top ten. What was sequenced was T cells isolated from PBMCs. The receptors derive from a human donor in good health. The conserved cysteine and the conserved F or W are not part of the CDR3 here. Where a row states a size, it is once, few, many or the class of an expanded clone; other rows omit it.

size	V	J	CDR3
once	TRBV7-6	TRBJ1-1	ASSSRDGGTEAF
.	TRBV18	TRBJ2-7	ASSPPGDYEQY
once	TRBV28	TRBJ1-3	ASSFYAGNTIY
.	TRBV27	TRBJ2-4	ASTPRVGGNIQY
.	TRBV4-3	TRBJ1-1	ASSQVGGAEAF
.	TRBV10-3	TRBJ1-2	AISESWQGKGYT
.	TRBV5-8	TRBJ1-3	ASSAYVYPTIY
.	TRBV11-3	TRBJ1-1	ASSLVGSGRGTEAF
.	TRBV6-1	TRBJ2-5	AIRAGGQETQY
.	TRBV28	TRBJ2-2	ASSSWASLTGELF
.	TRBV10-1	TRBJ2-3	ASSDNIAGAPDTQY
.	TRBV10-3	TRBJ1-5	AISEPRQGGQPQH
.	TRBV5-4	TRBJ2-3	ASSWSGSTDTQY
.	TRBV14	TRBJ1-1	ASSQDLQGLNTEAF
.	TRBV9	TRBJ2-5	ASSSSGGSQETQY
.	TRBV7-7	TRBJ2-1	ASSGTSGSENEQF